This T cell receptor (beta chain) was found in a study of PD-L1 blockade in urothelial cancer. V was clipped by 5 bases and J by 4 bases, with 8 bases between them. CDR3 length: 12 residues. CDR1 is MNHEY and CDR2 is SMNVEV in the germline V gene (reference sequence). Profiling relied on immunoSEQ multiplex PCR, and the TCRdb table lists in-frame clones only, not all of them. The sample consists of about 130,000 clones, 70% to 85% of them appearing once. Regarding time point: pretreatment peripheral blood. The clonotype was recovered from a man aged 45-65 years with urothelial cancer. V and J are TRBV27 and TRBJ1-2; D unresolved. The sequences come from PBMCs, collected around atezolizumab (anti-PD-L1) treatment. The CDR3 DNA is TGTGCCAGCAGTAACGGTCTCTATGGCTACACCTTC. This translates into CASSNGLYGYTF.